What follows is one T cell receptor beta chain and its context. Its antigen is unidentified. The data are from a study of T cells in Graves' hyperthyroidism and ophthalmopathy. Study-level information: Initial diagnosis, before any treatment, was when peripheral blood was collected.

Study conclusions and caveats: In validation, the model predicted ophthalmopathy. These predictions came a median approximately six months before onset.

RNA transcripts gave rise to amplified TCR beta CDR3 regions. HTBI primers were used for first-round RT-PCR of the TCR CDR3. Using its own MiXCR run on the multiplex PCR reads, TCRdb lists one record per CDR3 protein. The sample has a few hundred thousand distinct CDR3 sequences; 20% to 25% are singletons. The CDR3 totals 12 residues. CDR1 is SNHLY, CDR2 FYNNEI, per germline. This TCR was recovered from a man aged 25-45 years with Graves' ophthalmopathy. The rearrangement links TRBV2 to TRBJ2-2, with 9 nucleotides matching TRBD1. Sample: blood. The CDR3 sequence: CAVTGGSGELFF. The CDR3 nucleotides are TGTGCAGTCACAGGGGGCAGCGGGGAGCTGTTTTTT.